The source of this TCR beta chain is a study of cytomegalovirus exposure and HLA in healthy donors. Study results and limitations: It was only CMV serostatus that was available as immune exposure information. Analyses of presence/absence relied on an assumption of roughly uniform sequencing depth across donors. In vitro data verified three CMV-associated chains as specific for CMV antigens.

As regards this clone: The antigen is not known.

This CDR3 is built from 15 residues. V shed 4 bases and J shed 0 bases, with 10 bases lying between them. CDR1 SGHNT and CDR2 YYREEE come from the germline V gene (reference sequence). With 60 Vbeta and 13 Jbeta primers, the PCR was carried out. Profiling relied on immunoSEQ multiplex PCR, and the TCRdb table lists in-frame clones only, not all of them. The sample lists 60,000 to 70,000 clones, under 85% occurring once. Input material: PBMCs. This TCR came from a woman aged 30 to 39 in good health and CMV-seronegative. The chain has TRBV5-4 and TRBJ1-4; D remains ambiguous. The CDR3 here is CASSPTRATNEKLFF. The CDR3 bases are TGTGCCAGCAGCCCGACTCGTGCAACTAATGAAAAACTGTTTTTT.